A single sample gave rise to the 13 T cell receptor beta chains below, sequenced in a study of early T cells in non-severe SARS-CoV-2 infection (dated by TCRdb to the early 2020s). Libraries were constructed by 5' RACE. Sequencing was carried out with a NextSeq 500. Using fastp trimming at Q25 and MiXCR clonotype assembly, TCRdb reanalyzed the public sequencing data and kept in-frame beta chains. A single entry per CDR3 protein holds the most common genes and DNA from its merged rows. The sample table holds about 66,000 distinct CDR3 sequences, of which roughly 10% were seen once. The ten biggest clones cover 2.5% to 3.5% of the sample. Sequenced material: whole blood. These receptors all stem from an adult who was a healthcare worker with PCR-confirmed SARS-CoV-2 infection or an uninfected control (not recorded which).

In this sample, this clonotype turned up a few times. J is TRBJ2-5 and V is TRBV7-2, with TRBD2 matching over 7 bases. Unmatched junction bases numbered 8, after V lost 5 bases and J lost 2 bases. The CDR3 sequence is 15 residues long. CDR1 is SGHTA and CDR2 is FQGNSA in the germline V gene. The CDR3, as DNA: TGTGCCAGCAGCCCTAACGGACTAGTGCAAGAGACCCAGTACTTC. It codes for CASSPNGLVQETQYF.

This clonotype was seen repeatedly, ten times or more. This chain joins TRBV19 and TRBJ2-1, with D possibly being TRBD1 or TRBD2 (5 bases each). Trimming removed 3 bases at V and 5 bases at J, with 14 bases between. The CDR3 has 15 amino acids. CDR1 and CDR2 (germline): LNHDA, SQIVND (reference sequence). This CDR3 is CASSIGTPGHNEQFF. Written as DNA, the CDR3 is TGTGCCAGTAGTATCGGGACGCCGGGGCACAATGAGCAGTTCTTC.

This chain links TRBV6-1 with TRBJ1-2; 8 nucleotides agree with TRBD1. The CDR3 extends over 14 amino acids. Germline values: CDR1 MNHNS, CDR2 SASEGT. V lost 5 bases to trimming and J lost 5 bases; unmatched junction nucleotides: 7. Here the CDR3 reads CASSYRWTGYGYTF. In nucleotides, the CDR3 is TGTGCCAGCAGTTACCGGTGGACAGGGTATGGCTACACCTTC.

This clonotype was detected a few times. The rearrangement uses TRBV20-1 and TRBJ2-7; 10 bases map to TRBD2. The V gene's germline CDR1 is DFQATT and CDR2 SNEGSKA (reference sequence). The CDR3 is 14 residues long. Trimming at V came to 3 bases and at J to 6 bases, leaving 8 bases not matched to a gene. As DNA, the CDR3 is TGCAGTGCTAGGACGGGGCTAGCGGGAGTCGAGCAGTACTTC. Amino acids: CSARTGLAGVEQYF.

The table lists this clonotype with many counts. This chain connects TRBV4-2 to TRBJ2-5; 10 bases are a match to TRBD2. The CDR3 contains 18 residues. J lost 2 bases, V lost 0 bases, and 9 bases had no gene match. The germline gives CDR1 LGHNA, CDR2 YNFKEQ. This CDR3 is CASSQDGTSDSGQETQYF. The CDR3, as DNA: TGTGCCAGCAGCCAAGACGGGACTAGCGACTCGGGACAAGAGACCCAGTACTTC.

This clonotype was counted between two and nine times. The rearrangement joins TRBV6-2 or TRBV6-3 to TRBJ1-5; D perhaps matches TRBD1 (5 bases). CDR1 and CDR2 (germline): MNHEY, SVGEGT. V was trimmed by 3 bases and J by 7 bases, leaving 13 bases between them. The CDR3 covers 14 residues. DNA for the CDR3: TGTGCCAGCAGTTATGAGGGCAGGGAACAGCCCCAGCATTTT. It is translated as CASSYEGREQPQHF.

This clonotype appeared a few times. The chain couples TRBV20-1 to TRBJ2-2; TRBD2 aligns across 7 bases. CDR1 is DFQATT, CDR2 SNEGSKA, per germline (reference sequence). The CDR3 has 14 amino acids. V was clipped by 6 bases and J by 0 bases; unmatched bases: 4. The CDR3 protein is CSARSGTNTGELFF. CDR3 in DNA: TGCAGTGCGAGGAGCGGGACGAACACCGGGGAGCTGTTTTTT.

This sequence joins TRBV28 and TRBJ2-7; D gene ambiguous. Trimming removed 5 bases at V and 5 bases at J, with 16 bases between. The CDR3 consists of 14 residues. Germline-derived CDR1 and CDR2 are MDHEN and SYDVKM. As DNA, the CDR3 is TGTGCCAGCAGTCTCCCTCGACTGATCCACGAGCAGTACTTC. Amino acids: CASSLPRLIHEQYF.

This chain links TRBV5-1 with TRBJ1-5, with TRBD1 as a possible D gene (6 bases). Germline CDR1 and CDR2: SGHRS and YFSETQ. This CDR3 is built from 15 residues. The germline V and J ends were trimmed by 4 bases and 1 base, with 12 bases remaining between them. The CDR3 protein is CASSPGTSSNQPQHF. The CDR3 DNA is TGCGCCAGCAGCCCCGGGACATCAAGCAATCAGCCCCAGCATTTT.

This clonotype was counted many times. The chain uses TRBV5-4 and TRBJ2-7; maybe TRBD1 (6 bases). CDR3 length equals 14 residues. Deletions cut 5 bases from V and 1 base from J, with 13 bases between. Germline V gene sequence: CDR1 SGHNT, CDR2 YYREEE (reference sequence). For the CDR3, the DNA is TGTGCCAGCAGTCCAGGACAGTTTTCCTACGAGCAGTACTTC. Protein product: CASSPGQFSYEQYF.

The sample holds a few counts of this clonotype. In nucleotides, the CDR3 is TGCAGTGCCAAGACACGTACCTACGAGCAGTACTTC. Protein sequence: CSAKTRTYEQYF. The chain recombines TRBV20-1 with TRBJ2-7; D is unresolved. This CDR3 region has 12 residues. Germline CDR1 reads DFQATT; CDR2 reads SNEGSKA (reference sequence). V lost 6 bases, J lost 2 bases, and 11 bases lay in between.

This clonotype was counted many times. CDR3 region: CSARDLEGLAGGFEQFF. The DNA of the CDR3 is TGCAGTGCTAGAGATCTCGAGGGGCTAGCGGGAGGGTTTGAGCAGTTCTTC. The chain combines TRBV20-1 with TRBJ2-1, with 12 bases that match TRBD2. The CDR3 has 17 residues. Trimming cost V 0 bases and J 9 bases; bases outside gene matches: 12. Germline V gene data show CDR1 as DFQATT and CDR2 as SNEGSKA (reference sequence).

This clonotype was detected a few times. The CDR3 region has the DNA TGTGCCAGCAGCCCGGGACAGGGGATTGATACGCAGTATTTT. It is translated as CASSPGQGIDTQYF. The rearrangement uses TRBV9 and TRBJ2-3; the match to TRBD1 covers 10 bases. CDR1 is SGDLS, CDR2 YYNGEE, per germline. The CDR3 has 14 residues. J was trimmed by 6 bases and V by 4 bases; bases with no gene match: 5.